The 25 T cell receptor beta chains reported below all come from one sample, sequenced in a study of T cell responses to AZD1222 COVID-19 vaccine (dated by TCRdb to the early 2020s). The time point label on this specimen signifies: baseline before first vaccination. The library was generated by the immunoSEQ multiplex PCR assay. Not all clones reach the TCRdb copy of this immuneACCESS table, which keeps in-frame sequences only. Checked studies attribute under half of the gap to unresolved V genes and leave the rest unexplained. Here the sample has about 100,000 clones; about nine tenths occur a single time. The ten largest clonotypes hold about 1.5% of the sample. Here the sequenced sample was peripheral blood, taken on day 0 of AZD1222 vaccination. These receptors were collected from an adult in good health.

The chain employs TRBV14 and TRBJ1-3; D remains unclear. In germline, CDR1 is SGHDN, CDR2 FVKESK. The CDR3 contains 15 residues. The germline V and J ends were trimmed by 2 bases and 4 bases, with 12 bases remaining between them. CDR3 DNA: TGTGCCAGCAGCCAACATTTTCTACCCGGAAACACCATATATTTT. Protein sequence: CASSQHFLPGNTIYF.

This chain connects TRBV5-8 to TRBJ2-3, with 8 bases fitting TRBD1. CDR3 length: 16 amino acids. V was clipped by 3 bases and J by 2 bases; unmatched bases: 8. CDR1 and CDR2 (germline): SGHTS, YDEGEE. This CDR3 is CASSSGTGYNTDTQYF. The CDR3 DNA reads as TGTGCCAGCAGCTCCGGGACAGGATATAACACAGATACGCAGTATTTT.

This chain links TRBV5-5 with TRBJ1-3, with unresolved D. CDR1 SGHKS and CDR2 YYEKEE come from the germline V gene (reference sequence). The length of the CDR3 is 13 residues. With 1 base removed from V and 3 bases from J, the gap between germline ends came to 5 bases. The CDR3: CASSLSVGNTIYF. CDR3 sequence (DNA): TGTGCCAGCAGCTTGAGCGTTGGAAACACCATATATTTT. Filled out from reference TRBV5-5 and TRBJ1-3, the complete variable domain reads DAGVTQSPTHLIKTRGQQVTLRCSPISGHKSVSWYQQVLGQGPQFIFQYYEKEERGRGNFPDRFSARQFPNYSSELNVNALLLGDSALYLCASSLSVGNTIYFGEGSWLTVV.

The CDR3 spells CASSSGAASSYEQYF. CDR3 nucleotides: TGTGCCAGCAGTTCCGGTGCGGCCAGCTCCTACGAGCAGTACTTC. The chain recombines TRBV28 with TRBJ2-7; no definite D call. Per the germline V gene, CDR1 is MDHEN and CDR2 is SYDVKM. The CDR3 is made up of 15 amino acids. V shed 4 bases and J shed 0 bases, with 13 bases lying between them.

The chain employs TRBV7-8 and TRBJ2-1; D is perhaps TRBD2 (5 bases). Germline values: CDR1 SGHVS, CDR2 FQNEAQ. This CDR3 spans 15 amino acids. With 5 bases removed from V and 4 bases from J, the gap between germline ends came to 15 bases. CDR3 bases: TGTGCCAGCAGCCCTCGGCAGCGGTCGTACAATGAGCAGTTCTTC. Amino acid sequence: CASSPRQRSYNEQFF.

The rearrangement joins TRBV20-1 to TRBJ2-3; TRBD2 matches at 14 bases. V dropped 3 bases and J dropped 3; count of bases not matched to a gene: 8. This CDR3 region has 17 residues. Germline V CDR1 and CDR2: DFQATT, SNEGSKA (reference sequence). CDR3 residues: CSASGEGTSGSTDTQYF. The CDR3 nucleotides read TGCAGTGCTAGTGGGGAGGGGACTAGCGGGAGTACAGATACGCAGTATTTT.

The count of this clone is one. The V and J genes are TRBV3-1 (or the pseudogene TRBV3-2) and TRBJ2-7, with 12 positions matching TRBD2. After removal of 4 bases from V and 1 base from J, the junction contained 8 bases not matched to a gene. The CDR3 consists of 17 residues. Looked up from germline, CDR1 is LGHDT and CDR2 is YNNKEL (reference sequence). CDR3: CASSRLTSGSASYEQYF. Here the CDR3 DNA reads TGTGCCAGCAGCCGGTTGACTAGCGGGAGTGCTTCCTACGAGCAGTACTTC.

This clone was observed once. J is TRBJ2-7 and V is TRBV27, with D uncertain. The V end lost 4 bases, the J end lost 2 bases, and 9 bases lay between the germline ends. The germline gives CDR1 MNHEY, CDR2 SMNVEV (reference sequence). The length of the CDR3 is 13 residues. The CDR3 here is CASSSVGAYEQYF. CDR3 DNA sequence: TGTGCCAGCAGTTCGGTGGGTGCCTACGAGCAGTACTTC.

V gene TRBV7-3 combines with J gene TRBJ2-5, with D uncertain. CDR3 length: 13 amino acids. Germline CDR1 reads SGHTA; CDR2 reads FQGTGA. V dropped 2 bases and J dropped 5 bases, with 9 bases sitting between them. The CDR3 loop is CASSLVMGETQYF. In DNA form, the CDR3 reads TGTGCCAGCAGCTTAGTTATGGGGGAGACCCAGTACTTC.

The chain joins TRBV3-1 (or the pseudogene TRBV3-2) to TRBJ2-1; TRBD2 matches at 13 bases. Germline V lookup: CDR1 LGHDT, CDR2 YNNKEL (reference sequence). The CDR3 runs 16 residues. The J segment lost 8 bases and the V segment lost 4 bases, leaving 8 bases of the junction unmatched. The CDR3 reads CASSLWTSGSLDEQFF. The CDR3 region has the DNA TGTGCCAGCAGCCTATGGACTAGCGGGAGCCTGGATGAGCAGTTCTTC.

V and J are TRBV19 and TRBJ2-7; possibly TRBD2 for D (6 bases). The CDR3 consists of 15 residues. The germline V and J ends were trimmed by 5 bases and 3 bases, with 17 bases remaining between them. Germline values: CDR1 LNHDA, CDR2 SQIVND (reference sequence). CDR3 nucleotide sequence: TGTGCCAGTAGTCCACGGGACTCAGCCCTCTACGAGCAGTACTTC. This sequence encodes CASSPRDSALYEQYF.

The chain joins TRBV28 to TRBJ1-6, with a tentative D call TRBD1 (6 bases). The V and J ends lost 8 bases and 6 bases respectively, with 11 bases between them. The CDR3 has 13 amino acids. Germline CDR1 and CDR2: MDHEN and SYDVKM. CDR3 coding DNA: TGTGCCAGCTGGGACACCACTAATTCACCCCTCCACTTT. The encoded protein is CASWDTTNSPLHF.

This clone was recorded once. The J gene is TRBJ2-7, the V gene TRBV10-3; D ambiguous. The V end was cut by 4 bases, the J end by 4 bases, with 11 bases between. CDR3 length: 13 amino acids. Germline-derived CDR1 and CDR2 are ENHRY and SYGVKD. The CDR3, as DNA: TGTGCCATCAGTGTACAACCTGAATACGAGCAGTACTTC. Translation gives CAISVQPEYEQYF.

Here the CDR3 reads CASNPREGGTDTQYF. The DNA of the CDR3 is TGCGCCAGCAATCCGCGGGAGGGGGGCACAGATACGCAGTATTTT. This sequence joins TRBV10-2 and TRBJ2-3, with 9 positions matching TRBD2. V gave up 7 bases and J gave up 1 base; unmatched junction bases: 6. The CDR3 is made up of 15 amino acids. The germline gives CDR1 WSHSY, CDR2 SAAADI.

The chain has TRBV6-5 and TRBJ1-4, with a tentative D call TRBD1 (6 bases). Looked up from germline, CDR1 is MNHEY and CDR2 is SVGAGI. The CDR3 is 15 amino acids. V shed 0 bases and J shed 7 bases, with 12 bases lying between them. CDR3 DNA: TGTGCCAGCAGTTACTCGGGGGCGCCGGGTGAAAAACTGTTTTTT. It codes for CASSYSGAPGEKLFF.

The rearrangement uses TRBV18 and TRBJ1-6; D is possibly TRBD1 (6 bases). Germline CDR1 reads KGHSH; CDR2 reads LQKENI. The CDR3 covers 15 residues. V was clipped by 3 bases and J by 5 bases, with 11 bases between them. CDR3 nucleotide sequence: TGTGCCAGCTCACCCAACCAGGGGCATAATTCACCCCTCCACTTT. It specifies CASSPNQGHNSPLHF.

This chain uses TRBV7-8 with TRBJ1-1, with TRBD1 matching over 12 bases. The CDR3 length is 15 residues. Germline V gene data show CDR1 as SGHVS and CDR2 as FQNEAQ. The V gene end was trimmed by 3 bases and the J gene end by 6 bases; junction bases not matched to a gene: 5. CDR3 in amino acids: CASSFGTGGGSEAFF. The DNA of the CDR3 is TGTGCCAGCAGCTTCGGGACAGGGGGCGGCTCTGAAGCTTTCTTT.

J is TRBJ1-2 and V is TRBV28; possible D gene TRBD1, 5 bases. The V end lost 6 bases, the J end lost 4 bases, and 18 bases lay between the germline ends. Looked up from germline, CDR1 is MDHEN and CDR2 is SYDVKM. This CDR3 region has 15 residues. The CDR3 here is CASRSPQGRGYGYTF. The CDR3, as DNA: TGTGCCAGCAGGTCCCCCCAGGGAAGGGGCTATGGCTACACCTTC.

This clone showed up just once. The gene calls are TRBV19 and TRBJ2-1, with unresolved D. V dropped 4 bases and J dropped 0 bases, with 10 bases sitting between them. CDR3 size: 15 residues. Germline CDR1 and CDR2: LNHDA and SQIVND (reference sequence). The CDR3 DNA reads TGTGCCAGTAGTAGTACCGTCAGCTCCTACAATGAGCAGTTCTTC. Protein product: CASSSTVSSYNEQFF.

V usage is TRBV28 and J usage is TRBJ1-3; D possibly corresponds to TRBD1 (5 bases). This CDR3 spans 16 amino acids. Trimming left V 6 bases short and J 0 bases short, with 15 bases between. Germline V CDR1 and CDR2: MDHEN, SYDVKM. The CDR3 DNA reads as TGTGCCAGCAGATCCGGGACGTTAGACTCTGGAAACACCATATATTTT. Protein sequence: CASRSGTLDSGNTIYF. The full variable domain, completed using reference TRBV28 and TRBJ1-3, is DVKVTQSSRYLVKRTGEKVFLECVQDMDHENMFWYRQDPGLGLRLIYFSYDVKMKEKGDIPEGYSVSREKKERFSLILESASTNQTSMYLCASRSGTLDSGNTIYFGEGSWLTVV.

The V call is TRBV12-5, the J call TRBJ1-1; 7 bases map to TRBD1. Per the germline V gene, CDR1 is LGHNT and CDR2 is FRNRAP. The CDR3 contains 15 residues. The trim removed 1 base at V and 3 bases at J, leaving 5 bases unmatched. The CDR3 region has the DNA TGTGCTAGTGGTTTGGGTGACAGGGCCTACACTGAAGCTTTCTTT. It yields the protein CASGLGDRAYTEAFF.

J is TRBJ1-1 and V is TRBV7-9, with a tentative D call TRBD1 (5 bases). Trimming left V 3 bases short and J 0 bases short, with 17 bases between. This CDR3 comprises 17 residues. Germline values: CDR1 SEHNR, CDR2 FQNEAQ (reference sequence). This CDR3 reads CASSFSRDGKMNTEAFF. The CDR3 DNA follows: TGTGCCAGCAGCTTCTCCCGGGACGGGAAAATGAACACTGAAGCTTTCTTT.

This chain links TRBV7-3 with TRBJ2-1; D is perhaps TRBD1 (6 bases). The germline gives CDR1 SGHTA, CDR2 FQGTGA. The CDR3 sequence is 15 residues long. Deletions cut 5 bases from V and 4 bases from J, with 15 bases between. The CDR3 sequence is CASSPLGARYNEQFF. The CDR3 nucleotides read TGTGCCAGCAGCCCACTGGGGGCGAGATACAATGAGCAGTTCTTC.

The chain recombines TRBV5-4 with TRBJ1-1; 7 bases are a match to TRBD1. Germline V gene sequence: CDR1 SGHNT, CDR2 YYREEE (reference sequence). V lost 5 bases, J lost 8 bases, and 15 bases stayed unmatched. The CDR3 is 15 residues long. CDR3 DNA: TGTGCCAGCAGAGAAGAATTAGGACAGGTTGGGGAAGCTTTCTTT. Amino acids: CASREELGQVGEAFF.

The rearrangement joins TRBV18 to TRBJ2-2; D gene uncertain. CDR1 is KGHSH, CDR2 LQKENI, per germline. This CDR3 has 18 amino acids. Trimming took off 4 bases at V and 0 bases at J, with 18 bases between the two ends. CDR3 protein: CASSQVIGSAPNTGELFF. The CDR3, as DNA: TGTGCCAGCTCACAGGTAATCGGGTCCGCTCCGAACACCGGGGAGCTGTTTTTT.